This T cell receptor beta chain was documented in a study of immune characterization of retroperitoneal liposarcoma. Sample share makes this clonotype medium-sized. This CDR3 comprises 17 residues. V lost 5 bases to trimming and J lost 7 bases; unmatched junction nucleotides: 15. Per the germline V gene, CDR1 is MNHEY and CDR2 is SMNVEV (reference sequence). Each CDR3 protein is one row after TCRdb ran MiXCR on the PCR reads. Of about 10,000 distinct CDR3 sequences in the sample, approximately 22% were seen once. The chain has TRBV27 and TRBJ2-3; 10 positions match TRBD2. The sequence was collected from a female donor with retroperitoneal liposarcoma. Input material: blood. CDR3 amino acids: CASSTSWSSGSMYTQYF. Here the CDR3 DNA reads TGTGCCAGCAGTACATCCTGGTCTAGCGGGAGTATGTATACGCAGTATTTT.